This T cell receptor beta chain was captured by sequencing in a study of cytomegalovirus exposure and HLA in healthy donors. Whole-study findings and limits: Later analysis associated a missense DCLRE1C variant with TCR beta V- and J-gene trimming. In a later analysis, specific HLA alleles were associated with around 17,000 TCR beta sequences at a 0.05 false discovery rate. Researchers catalogued about 150 TCR beta chains as cytomegalovirus-associated. Evidence from a later analysis indicated that most CMV-associated TCR beta chains looked HLA-restricted.

V trimming: 0 bases; J trimming: 8 bases; junction bases outside the gene matches: 6. Germline V gene data show CDR1 as MNHEY and CDR2 as SVGAGI. The CDR3 totals 15 residues. A multiplex PCR was run with 60 Vbeta primers and 13 Jbeta primers. Assay: immunoSEQ multiplex PCR; the TCRdb copy retains only in-frame clones and omits some. The sample includes about 180,000 clones, roughly three quarters of them seen just once. In its sample, this clone was seen a few times. Antigen unknown. The rearrangement links TRBV6-5 to TRBJ1-4; TRBD1 matches at 7 bases. Sequencing used PBMCs. This sequence was found in a male donor in good health and CMV-seronegative. CDR3 sequence (DNA): TGTGCCAGCAGTTACTCAATACAGGGGAAGGAAAAACTGTTTTTT. Amino acid sequence: CASSYSIQGKEKLFF.